The rows below give T cell receptor beta chains drawn from one sample of a study of metastatic and nonmetastatic thyroid tumors. Using MiXCR, TCRdb re-called clones from the PCR reads. Here the sample spans 40,000 or so clones, about 25% being singletons. Sequencing was carried out using blood. Receptor source: a female donor with papillary thyroid cancer or a benign thyroid nodule (not recorded which). Some clones in this sample may be carry-over from other donors' samples. Each CDR3 is given with its conserved first and last residue. The D gene is left open where the match is weak. Some rows have no size entry. The others give once, few or many, or a class for an expanded clone.

DNA,CDR3,V,J,size,D,length
TGTGCCAGCAGTGAATCCGACAGACCTAACTATGGCTACACCTTC,CASSESDRPNYGYTF,TRBV25-1,TRBJ1-2,many,.,15
TGTGCCAGCAGTTATAAGGCCAAACAGGAGAACGGCTACACCTTC,CASSYKAKQENGYTF,TRBV7-2,TRBJ1-2,.,.,15
TGCAGCCGGGGGGATACGCAGTATTTT,CSRGDTQYF,TRBV20-1,TRBJ2-3,few,.,9
TGTGCCAGCAGTTCATTCGGTCAGCCCCAGCATTTT,CASSSFGQPQHF,TRBV28,TRBJ1-5,medium-sized,.,12
TGTGCCAGCAGCGTAGGAGGGACAGGGAACACCGGGGAGCTGTTTTTT,CASSVGGTGNTGELFF,TRBV9,TRBJ2-2,.,TRBD1,16
TGCAGTGCTAGGCAGGGACAGGGGAACTACAATGAGCAGTTCTTC,CSARQGQGNYNEQFF,TRBV20-1,TRBJ2-1,many,TRBD1,15
TGTGCCACCCGCTCTAGCACAGATACGCAGTATTTT,CATRSSTDTQYF,TRBV10-3,TRBJ2-3,many,.,12
TGTGCCATCAGTGAGATGGCCGGAGCTGGGGCCAACGTCCTGACTTTC,CAISEMAGAGANVLTF,TRBV10-3,TRBJ2-6,many,.,16
TGTGCCAGCAGTGACCGGACGGCAGCCTATGGCTACACCTTC,CASSDRTAAYGYTF,TRBV2,TRBJ1-2,few,.,14
TGTGCCAGCACCCCCCTAGGAATTAATGGCTACACCTTC,CASTPLGINGYTF,TRBV6-2/TRBV6-3,TRBJ1-2,medium-sized,.,13
TGTGCCAGCAGCTCCGGATGGGGAGCCGGGGAGCTGTTTTTT,CASSSGWGAGELFF,TRBV7-2,TRBJ2-2,many,.,14
TGCGCCAGCAGCTTGGGTCCGGAACTTTACAATGAGCAGTTCTTC,CASSLGPELYNEQFF,TRBV5-1,TRBJ2-1,.,.,15
TGCAGTGCTAGAGATGGACAGGTCTTCTCCTACGAGCAGTACTTC,CSARDGQVFSYEQYF,TRBV20-1,TRBJ2-7,.,TRBD1,15
TGTGCCTGGTCGGTCGGGAGTGTGGATACGCAGTATTTT,CAWSVGSVDTQYF,TRBV30,TRBJ2-3,.,.,13
TGCAGTGCTAGACGCAGTAACAATCAGCCCCAGCATTTT,CSARRSNNQPQHF,TRBV20-1,TRBJ1-5,many,.,13
TGTGCCAGCAGTCAAGATAAGTTTGGCCTAATGGGCTACACCTTC,CASSQDKFGLMGYTF,TRBV14,TRBJ1-2,.,.,15
TGTGCCAGCAAGCCCTTAGGGCAAGAGACCCAGTACTTC,CASKPLGQETQYF,TRBV27,TRBJ2-5,many,.,13
TGTGCCAGCAGACCGATGACTAGCGCCGCCTACAATGAGCAGTTCTTC,CASRPMTSAAYNEQFF,TRBV2,TRBJ2-1,many,TRBD2,16
TGTGCCAGCTCACTAACCGGACCGGGACTAGACTCCTACGAGCAGTACTTC,CASSLTGPGLDSYEQYF,TRBV18,TRBJ2-7,many,TRBD2,17
TGCAGTGCTAGATTGGGGGGTTTGGAGCAGTACTTC,CSARLGGLEQYF,TRBV20-1,TRBJ2-7,many,.,12
TGTGCCAGCAGTGAATCTTATGAAGGTCAGCCCCAGCATTTT,CASSESYEGQPQHF,TRBV2,TRBJ1-5,.,.,14
TGTGCCAGCACCCCTACTTTTGCGTCTGGGGCCAACGTCCTGACTTTC,CASTPTFASGANVLTF,TRBV27,TRBJ2-6,few,.,16
TGCAGTGCTAAGGACAGGCCGGATAATTCACCCCTCCACTTT,CSAKDRPDNSPLHF,TRBV20-1,TRBJ1-6,.,TRBD1,14
TGTGCCAGCAGCTTAACCGCGGGAGGGAGCAATGAGCAGTTCTTC,CASSLTAGGSNEQFF,TRBV7-3,TRBJ2-1,once,TRBD2,15
TGTGCCAGCTGTCGACAGGGGGCAAGGACTGAAGCTTTCTTT,CASCRQGARTEAFF,TRBV18,TRBJ1-1,many,TRBD1,14
TGTGCCAGCAGCCGACGCTATGGCTACACCTTC,CASSRRYGYTF,TRBV7-2,TRBJ1-2,.,.,11
TGCGCCAGCAGCCAAGACAGGCCGGCCTACAATGAGCAGTTCTTC,CASSQDRPAYNEQFF,TRBV5-1,TRBJ2-1,.,.,15
TGTGCCAGCAGTACAGCGGGAGCCATGTACAATGAGCAGTTCTTC,CASSTAGAMYNEQFF,TRBV7-9,TRBJ2-1,many,TRBD2,15
TGTGCCAGCAGCCAAGACCTAGCAGGTGAGCAGTTCTTC,CASSQDLAGEQFF,TRBV14,TRBJ2-1,.,.,13
TGTGCCATCAGTGTCAGGGACCAAAACACTGAAGCTTTATTT,CAISVRDQNTEALF,TRBV10-3,TRBJ1-1,few,.,14
TGTGCCAGCATCAACGCACTAGCGGGTGGAGATACGCAGTATTTT,CASINALAGGDTQYF,TRBV11-2,TRBJ2-3,.,TRBD2,15
TGCGCCAGCAGTGGGGCGGATCAGCCCCAGCATTTT,CASSGADQPQHF,TRBV10-2,TRBJ1-5,many,.,12
TGTGCCACAAGTGATCCCCGGCACGGGTACCAAGAGACACAGTACTTC,CATSDPRHGYQETQYF,TRBV24-1,TRBJ2-5,.,.,16
TGCGCCAGCAGGGCGGGCTTGAACACTGAGGCTTTCTTT,CASRAGLNTEAFF,TRBV5-1,TRBJ1-1,.,.,13
TGTGCCAGCAGGCAGACACCAAGACTAGCGGGAGGGCCTCGGACCCAGTACTTC,CASRQTPRLAGGPRTQYF,TRBV6-1,TRBJ2-5,few,TRBD2,18
TGTGCCACCAGCAGAGAAACAGGGGTGAAAGAGCCCCAGCATTTT,CATSRETGVKEPQHF,TRBV15,TRBJ1-5,many,TRBD1,15
TGTGCCAGCAGCGCCGGGACAGAAGATAGCACAGATACGCAGTATTTT,CASSAGTEDSTDTQYF,TRBV9,TRBJ2-3,many,TRBD1,16
TGTGCCAGCAGCCGGAGAGGTTTCGGAGATACGCAGTATTTT,CASSRRGFGDTQYF,TRBV3-1,TRBJ2-3,.,.,14
TGCAGTGCTAGAGGGAGGCCTAGCGGGGGATTCTCCTACAATGAGCAGTTCTTC,CSARGRPSGGFSYNEQFF,TRBV20-1,TRBJ2-1,many,TRBD2,18
TGCAGTGCTAGAGAAAGGACCCCGAGGAGTTATGGCTACACCTTC,CSARERTPRSYGYTF,TRBV20-1,TRBJ1-2,.,.,15
TGTGCCAGCAGTTTAGCGGAGACCCAGTACTTC,CASSLAETQYF,TRBV12-3/TRBV12-4,TRBJ2-5,.,.,11
TGCAGTGCTAGAGCCCCGGTAGGGACTAGCGGGACGAACACCGGGGAGCTGTTTTTT,CSARAPVGTSGTNTGELFF,TRBV20-1,TRBJ2-2,.,TRBD2,19
TGTGCCAGCAGTTTAGGCACTACAGGGGACGTGAACGAGCAGTACTTC,CASSLGTTGDVNEQYF,TRBV6-5,TRBJ2-7,few,TRBD1,16
TGTGCCAGCAGTATCCTGACGCGGTTAGGTAAAGCTTTCTTT,CASSILTRLGKAFF,TRBV28,TRBJ1-1,.,.,14
TGTGCCAGCACGGGGTTCCCGGACGAGCAGTACTTC,CASTGFPDEQYF,TRBV6-1,TRBJ2-7,few,.,12
TGTGCCTGGAGCTATCCCGGGGCAGGCACCTACGAGCAGTACTTC,CAWSYPGAGTYEQYF,TRBV30,TRBJ2-7,many,.,15
TGTGCCAGCAGTTTAGCAGGACAGGGGGGGAATGAGCAGTTCTTC,CASSLAGQGGNEQFF,TRBV12-3/TRBV12-4,TRBJ2-1,few,TRBD1,15